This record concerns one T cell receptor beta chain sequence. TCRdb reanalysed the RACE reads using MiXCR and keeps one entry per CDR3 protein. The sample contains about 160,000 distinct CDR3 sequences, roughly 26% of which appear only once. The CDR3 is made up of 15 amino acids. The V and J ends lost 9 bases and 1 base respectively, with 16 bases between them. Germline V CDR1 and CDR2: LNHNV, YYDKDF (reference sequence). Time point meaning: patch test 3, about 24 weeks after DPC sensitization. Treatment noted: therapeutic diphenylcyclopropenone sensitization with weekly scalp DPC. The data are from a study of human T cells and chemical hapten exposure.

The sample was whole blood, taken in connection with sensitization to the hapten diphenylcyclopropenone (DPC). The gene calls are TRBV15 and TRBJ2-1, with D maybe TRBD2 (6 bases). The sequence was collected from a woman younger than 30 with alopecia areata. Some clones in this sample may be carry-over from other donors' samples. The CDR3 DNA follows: TGTGCCACTCAGAGGGACCTAGCGTCCTACAATGAGCAGTTCTTC. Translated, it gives CATQRDLASYNEQFF.